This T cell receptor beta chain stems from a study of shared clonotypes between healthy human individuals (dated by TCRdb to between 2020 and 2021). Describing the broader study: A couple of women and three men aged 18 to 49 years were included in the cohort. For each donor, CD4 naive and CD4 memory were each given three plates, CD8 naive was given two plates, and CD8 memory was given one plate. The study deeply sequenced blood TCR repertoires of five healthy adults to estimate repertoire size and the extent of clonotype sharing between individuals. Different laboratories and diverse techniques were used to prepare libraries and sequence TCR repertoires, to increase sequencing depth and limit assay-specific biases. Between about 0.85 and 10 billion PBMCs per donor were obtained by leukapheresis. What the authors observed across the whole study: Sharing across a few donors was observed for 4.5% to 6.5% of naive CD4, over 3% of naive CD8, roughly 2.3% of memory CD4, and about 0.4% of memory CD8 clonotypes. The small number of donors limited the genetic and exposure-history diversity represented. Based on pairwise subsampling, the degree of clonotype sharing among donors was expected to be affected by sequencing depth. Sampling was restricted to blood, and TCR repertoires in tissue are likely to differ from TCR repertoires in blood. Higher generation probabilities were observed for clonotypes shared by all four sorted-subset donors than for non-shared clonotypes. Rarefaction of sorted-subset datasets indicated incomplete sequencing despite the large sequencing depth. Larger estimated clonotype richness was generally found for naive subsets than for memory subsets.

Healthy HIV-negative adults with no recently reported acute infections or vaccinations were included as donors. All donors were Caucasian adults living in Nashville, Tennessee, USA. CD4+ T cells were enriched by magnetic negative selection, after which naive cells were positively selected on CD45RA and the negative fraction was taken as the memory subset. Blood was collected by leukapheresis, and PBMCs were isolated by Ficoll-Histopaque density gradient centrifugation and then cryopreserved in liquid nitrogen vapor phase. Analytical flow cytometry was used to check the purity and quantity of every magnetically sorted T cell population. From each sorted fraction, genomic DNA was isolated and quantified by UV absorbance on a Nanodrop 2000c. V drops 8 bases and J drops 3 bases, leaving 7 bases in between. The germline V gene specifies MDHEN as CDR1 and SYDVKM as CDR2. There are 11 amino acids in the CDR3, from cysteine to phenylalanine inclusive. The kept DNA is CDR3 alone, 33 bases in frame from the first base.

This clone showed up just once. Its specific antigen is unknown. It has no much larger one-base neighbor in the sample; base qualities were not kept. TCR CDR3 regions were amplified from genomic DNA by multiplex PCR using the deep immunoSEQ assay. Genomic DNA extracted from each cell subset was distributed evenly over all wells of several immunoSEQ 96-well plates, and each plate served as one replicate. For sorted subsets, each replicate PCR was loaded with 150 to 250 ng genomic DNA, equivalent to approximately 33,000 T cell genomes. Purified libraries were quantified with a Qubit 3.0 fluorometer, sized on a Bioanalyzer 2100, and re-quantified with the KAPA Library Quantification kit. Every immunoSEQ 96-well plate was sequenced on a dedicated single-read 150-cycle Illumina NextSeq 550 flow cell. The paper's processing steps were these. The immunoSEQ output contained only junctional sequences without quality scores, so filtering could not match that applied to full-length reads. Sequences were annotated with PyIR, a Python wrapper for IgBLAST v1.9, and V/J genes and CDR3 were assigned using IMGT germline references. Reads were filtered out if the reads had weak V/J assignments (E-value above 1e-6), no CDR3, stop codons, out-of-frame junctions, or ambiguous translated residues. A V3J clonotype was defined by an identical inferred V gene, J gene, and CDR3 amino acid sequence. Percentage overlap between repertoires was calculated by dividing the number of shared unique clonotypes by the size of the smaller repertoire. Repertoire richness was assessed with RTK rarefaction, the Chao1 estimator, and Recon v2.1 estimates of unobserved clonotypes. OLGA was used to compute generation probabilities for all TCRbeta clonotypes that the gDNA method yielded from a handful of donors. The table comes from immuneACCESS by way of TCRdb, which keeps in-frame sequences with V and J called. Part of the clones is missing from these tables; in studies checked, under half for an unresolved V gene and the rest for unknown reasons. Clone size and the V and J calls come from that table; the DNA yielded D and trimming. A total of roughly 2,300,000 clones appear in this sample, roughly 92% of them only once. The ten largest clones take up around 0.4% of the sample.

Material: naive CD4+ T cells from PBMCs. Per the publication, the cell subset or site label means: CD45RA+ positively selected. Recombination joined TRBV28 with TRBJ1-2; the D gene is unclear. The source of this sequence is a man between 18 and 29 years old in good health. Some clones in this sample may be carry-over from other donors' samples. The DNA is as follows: TGTGCCAGCGAGAGGGACTATGGCTACACCTTC. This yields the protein CASERDYGYTF.